One and the same sample provided the 20 T cell receptor beta chains below, sequenced in a study of blood T cell repertoires in COVID-19. This table comes from immunoSEQ multiplex PCR, and its TCRdb copy is limited to in-frame clones, with some not included. The sample lists around 47,000 clones, roughly 90% seen once, with approximately 10% in the top ten. Sequencing was performed on peripheral blood. The receptors here all came from a man aged 80 or over with active or convalescent COVID-19.

The V gene is TRBV21-1, the J gene TRBJ2-7; the D call in the table, TRBD1, was not verified against the DNA. TRBV21-1 is flagged as a pseudogene. The CDR3 covers 19 residues. For the CDR3, the DNA is TGTGCCAGCACCATCGGGGGGACAGGGTATGAGTTGGCGAGCTACGAGCAGTACTTC. It encodes CASTIGGTGYELASYEQYF.

There are a few counts of this clone. V and J are TRBV6-6 and TRBJ2-5; unclear D gene. CDR1 is MNHNY and CDR2 is SVGAGI in the germline V gene (reference sequence). Trimming took 4 bases from V and 2 from J, leaving 8 bases between them. This CDR3 contains 13 residues. The CDR3 sequence: CASSLQEQETQYF. DNA of the CDR3: TGTGCCAGCAGTTTGCAGGAACAAGAGACCCAGTACTTC.

The chain links TRBV6-5 to TRBJ1-4, with TRBD1 matching 8 bases. Germline CDR1 is MNHEY and CDR2 is SVGAGI. V lost 7 bases, J lost 7 bases, and 11 bases stayed unmatched. The CDR3 runs to 15 residues. The CDR3 bases are TGTGCCAGCACCCCGTACGCCGGGACAGGTGAAAAACTGTTTTTT. Protein product: CASTPYAGTGEKLFF.

J is TRBJ2-4 and V is TRBV6-5; D call uncertain. Trimming stripped 0 bases from V and 0 bases from J, with 6 bases between. This CDR3 is 15 amino acids long. Per the germline V gene, CDR1 is MNHEY and CDR2 is SVGAGI. CDR3 in amino acids: CASSYSRLAKNIQYF. As DNA, the CDR3 is TGTGCCAGCAGTTACTCGAGGCTAGCCAAAAACATTCAGTACTTC.

The rearrangement links TRBV7-2 to TRBJ1-6; a weak D match, TRBD1 (6 bases). The CDR3 is 15 residues long. V lost 5 bases, J lost 7 bases, and 15 bases lay in between. Germline CDR1 is SGHTA and CDR2 is FQGNSA. The CDR3, as DNA: TGTGCCAGCAGCCCCATCAGGGGCGAGAATTCACCCCTCCACTTT. It yields the protein CASSPIRGENSPLHF.

The genes are TRBV5-1 and TRBJ2-5; 9 positions agree with TRBD2. V dropped 4 bases and J dropped 4; count of bases not matched to a gene: 11. The CDR3 sequence is 16 residues long. CDR1 is SGHRS and CDR2 is YFSETQ in the germline V gene. CDR3 coding DNA: TGCGCCAGCAGCCCCAACGGCGGGGGGGCCTTAGAGACCCAGTACTTC. This sequence encodes CASSPNGGGALETQYF.

The chain recombines TRBV5-5 with TRBJ2-3, with 9 bases fitting TRBD1. The CDR3 loop spans 15 amino acids. Germline-derived CDR1 and CDR2 are SGHKS and YYEKEE (reference sequence). Trimming removed 5 bases from V and 2 bases from J; junction bases left unmatched: 6. Here the CDR3 reads CASRIGTGHTDTQYF. Written as DNA, the CDR3 is TGTGCCAGCAGAATCGGGACAGGGCACACAGATACGCAGTATTTT.

This chain joins TRBV4-3 and TRBJ2-3; 14 bases map to TRBD2. Trimming at V came to 2 bases and at J to 2 bases, leaving 12 bases not matched to a gene. Germline V gene sequence: CDR1 LGHNA, CDR2 YSLEER. The CDR3 is made up of 20 amino acids. In nucleotides, the CDR3 is TGCGCCAGCAGCCAACGACTAGCGGGGGGGTCTGTTTTGTTCACAGATACGCAGTATTTT. Protein: CASSQRLAGGSVLFTDTQYF.

V and J are TRBV6-2 or TRBV6-3 and TRBJ1-3; D remains unclear. The CDR3 extends over 17 amino acids. Germline V CDR1 and CDR2: MNHEY, SVGEGT. Trimming pared 6 bases from V and 0 bases from J, leaving 18 bases between. The CDR3 DNA sequence: TGTGCCAGCAGCCCTGAGGCAAAAGGTGTCTCTGGAAACACCATATATTTT. Protein: CASSPEAKGVSGNTIYF.

The genes are TRBV10-3 and TRBJ2-5; 7 bases fit TRBD1. Germline CDR1 and CDR2: ENHRY and SYGVKD. The CDR3 covers 14 residues. V was pared by 6 bases and J by 2 bases, with 6 bases of the junction left unmatched. This CDR3 is CAISEGASQETQYF. The CDR3 DNA follows: TGTGCCATCAGCGAGGGGGCGAGTCAAGAGACCCAGTACTTC.

This chain uses TRBV18 with TRBJ2-5; 8 bases map to TRBD1. The germline CDR1 and CDR2 sequences are KGHSH and LQKENI. The trim removed 6 bases at V and 2 bases at J, leaving 2 bases unmatched. CDR3 length equals 13 residues. The CDR3 DNA follows: TGTGCCAGCTCGCGGACAGGGCAAGAGACCCAGTACTTC. This encodes CASSRTGQETQYF.

In regard to this clone: The sample holds other DNA sequences that translate to the same CDR3. V is TRBV19 and J is TRBJ2-3, with D possibly TRBD2 on 7 matching bases. Germline CDR1 LNHDA, CDR2 SQIVND (reference sequence). V lost 5 bases and J lost 6, with 12 bases in between. CDR3 length equals 13 residues. The CDR3 nucleotides read TGTGCCAGTAGTCCCTCGGGGGGCGATACGCAGTATTTT. Its protein product is CASSPSGGDTQYF.

This clone occurred once. V usage is TRBV7-6 and J usage is TRBJ2-6; a possible D gene is TRBD2 (5 bases). This CDR3 spans 16 amino acids. Germline CDR1 SGHVS, CDR2 FNYEAQ. V lost 2 bases and J 3 bases, leaving 11 bases between the germline ends. CDR3 nucleotide sequence: TGTGCCAGCAGCTTAACCGGGGAAGGTGGGGCCAACGTCCTGACTTTC. Translation gives CASSLTGEGGANVLTF. The full variable domain, rest sourced from reference TRBV7-6 and TRBJ2-6, is GAGVSQSPRYKVTKRGQDVALRCDPISGHVSLYWYRQALGQGPEFLTYFNYEAQQDKSGLPNDRFSAERPEGSISTLTIQRTEQRDSAMYRCASSLTGEGGANVLTFGAGSRLTVL.

The chain couples TRBV6-5 to TRBJ1-5, with 8 bases lining up with TRBD1. Germline lookup yields CDR1 MNHEY and CDR2 SVGAGI. The CDR3 has 15 amino acids. V gave up 5 bases and J gave up 2 bases; unmatched junction bases: 5. The CDR3: CASSQTGARNQPQHF. For the CDR3, the DNA is TGTGCCAGCAGTCAGACAGGGGCCCGCAATCAGCCCCAGCATTTT.

The rearrangement links TRBV5-1 to TRBJ1-6; a weak D match, TRBD1 (6 bases). V was clipped by 2 bases and J by 6 bases, with 9 bases between them. CDR1 and CDR2 (germline): SGHRS, YFSETQ. The CDR3 is made up of 14 amino acids. This CDR3 reads CASSLTGINSPLHF. DNA of the CDR3: TGCGCCAGCAGCTTAACAGGGATTAATTCACCCCTCCACTTT.

V usage is TRBV4-3 and J usage is TRBJ2-1; 9 bases fit TRBD2. J gave up 0 bases and V 4 bases, and 13 bases lay outside the gene matches. The CDR3 consists of 19 residues. CDR1 LGHNA and CDR2 YSLEER come from the germline V gene. CDR3 region: CASSRALLAGDSSYNEQFF. The CDR3 nucleotides read TGCGCCAGCAGCCGAGCCCTATTAGCGGGGGACAGCTCCTACAATGAGCAGTTCTTC.

The chain links TRBV28 to TRBJ2-3; TRBD2 matches at 8 bases. V lost 3 bases, J lost 2 bases, and 4 bases stayed unmatched. The CDR3 extends over 15 amino acids. The germline V gene has CDR1 MDHEN and CDR2 SYDVKM. The CDR3 DNA sequence: TGTGCCAGCAGTTTCACTAGCGGTTACACAGATACGCAGTATTTT. Its translation: CASSFTSGYTDTQYF. Filled out from reference TRBV28 and TRBJ2-3, the complete variable domain reads DVKVTQSSRYLVKRTGEKVFLECVQDMDHENMFWYRQDPGLGLRLIYFSYDVKMKEKGDIPEGYSVSREKKERFSLILESASTNQTSMYLCASSFTSGYTDTQYFGPGTRLTVL.

The count of this clone is one. The rearrangement uses TRBV18 and TRBJ2-7; a possible D gene is TRBD2 (5 bases). The V gene's germline CDR1 is KGHSH and CDR2 LQKENI. Trimming removed 1 base at V and 6 bases at J, with 10 bases between. This CDR3 has 13 residues. CDR3 nucleotides: TGTGCCAGCTCACCACAGTGGGCGGGCGAGCAGTACTTC. It specifies CASSPQWAGEQYF.

This sequence joins TRBV4-3 and TRBJ2-1; TRBD2 matches 7 bases. The germline CDR1 and CDR2 sequences are LGHNA and YSLEER. This CDR3 spans 15 amino acids. Losses at the gene ends were 3 bases for V and 11 bases for J; bases not matched to a gene: 13. CDR3: CASSQGGLSLEKQFF. The CDR3 DNA sequence: TGCGCCAGCAGCCAGGGGGGGTTAAGTCTAGAGAAGCAGTTCTTC.

The CDR3 spells CATTQGFGETQYF. CDR3 DNA sequence: TGTGCCACGACACAGGGTTTTGGGGAGACCCAGTACTTC. The chain carries TRBV10-3 and TRBJ2-5; weak D call: TRBD1 (6 bases). The length of the CDR3 is 13 residues. The germline V and J ends were trimmed by 10 bases and 5 bases, with 17 bases remaining between them. CDR1 and CDR2 from the germline V gene are ENHRY and SYGVKD.